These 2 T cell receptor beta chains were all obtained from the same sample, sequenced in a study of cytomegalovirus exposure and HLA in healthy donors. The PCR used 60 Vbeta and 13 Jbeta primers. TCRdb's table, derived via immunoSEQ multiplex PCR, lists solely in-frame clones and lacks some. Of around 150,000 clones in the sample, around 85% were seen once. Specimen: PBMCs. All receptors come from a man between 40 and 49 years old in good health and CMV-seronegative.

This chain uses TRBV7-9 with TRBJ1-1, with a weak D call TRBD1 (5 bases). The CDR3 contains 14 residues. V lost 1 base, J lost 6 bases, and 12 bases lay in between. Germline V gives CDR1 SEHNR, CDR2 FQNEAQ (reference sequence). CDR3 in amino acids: CASSLEIRDPEAFF. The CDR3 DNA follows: TGTGCCAGCAGCTTAGAGATCAGGGATCCTGAAGCTTTCTTT.

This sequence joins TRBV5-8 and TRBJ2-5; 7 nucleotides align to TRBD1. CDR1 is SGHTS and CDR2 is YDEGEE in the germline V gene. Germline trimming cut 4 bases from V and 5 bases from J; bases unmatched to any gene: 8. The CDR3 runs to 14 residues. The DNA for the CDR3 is TGTGCCAGCAGCACCTTGACAGGGCGGGAGACCCAGTACTTC. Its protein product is CASSTLTGRETQYF.